The 21 T cell receptor beta chains listed next were all sequenced from one sample in a study of sequential checkpoint blockade in melanoma. Regarding treatment: randomized to nivolumab then ipilimumab (arm A) or the reverse (arm B). Clones were sequenced by immunoSEQ multiplex PCR, and TCRdb holds only the in-frame ones, with some missing. The data contain approximately 29,000 clones, 75% to 85% of them singletons. This specimen was CD8+ T cells sorted from blood (inferred from file names), taken from a patient given nivolumab and ipilimumab in sequence. The receptors derive from a human donor with melanoma.

The gene calls are TRBV4-3 and TRBJ1-5; unclear D gene. This CDR3 is 15 amino acids long. Germline loops: CDR1 LGHNA, CDR2 YSLEER. V was trimmed by 4 bases and J by 4 bases, leaving 14 bases between them. The CDR3 region is CASSLWRTENQPQHF. CDR3 nucleotides: TGCGCCAGCAGCCTGTGGAGGACGGAGAATCAGCCCCAGCATTTT.

The chain recombines TRBV25-1 with TRBJ2-1; no definite D call. This CDR3 is 16 amino acids long. Trimming took off 2 bases at V and 2 bases at J, with 13 bases between the two ends. CDR1 and CDR2 from the germline V gene are MGHDK and SYGVNS. The CDR3 loop reads CASSEGRQEPYNEQFF. The CDR3 DNA is TGTGCCAGCAGTGAAGGTCGGCAGGAACCCTACAATGAGCAGTTCTTC.

In nucleotides, the CDR3 is TGTGCCAGCAGTTTTAGTGGACAGGGGGCTTACGAGCAGTACTTC. It translates to CASSFSGQGAYEQYF. This chain uses TRBV28 with TRBJ2-7; 11 positions match TRBD1. Per the germline V gene, CDR1 is MDHEN and CDR2 is SYDVKM. CDR3 length: 15 amino acids. Trimming at V came to 3 bases and at J to 4 bases, leaving 5 bases not matched to a gene.

J is TRBJ2-7 and V is TRBV5-8, with D tentatively TRBD1 (6 bases). V dropped 0 bases and J dropped 4 bases, with 8 bases sitting between them. This CDR3 region has 13 residues. Germline-derived CDR1 and CDR2 are SGHTS and YDEGEE. The CDR3 nucleotides are TGTGCCAGCAGCTTGGTCAGGGGTTACGAGCAGTACTTC. Amino acid sequence: CASSLVRGYEQYF.

This clone has only one observation. CDR3 nucleotides: TGCGCCAGCAGCCAAGGGAGGGACTACGAGCAGTACTTC. Its translation is CASSQGRDYEQYF. J is TRBJ2-7 and V is TRBV4-3, with D possibly TRBD2 on 6 matching bases. V was clipped by 1 base and J by 3 bases, with 7 bases between them. This CDR3 contains 13 residues. CDR1 LGHNA and CDR2 YSLEER come from the germline V gene.

This clone came up a few times. The chain has TRBV2 and TRBJ1-5; 8 bases are shared with TRBD1. V was pared by 2 bases and J by 1 base, with 1 base of the junction left unmatched. CDR3 length: 15 amino acids. Germline assignment: CDR1 SNHLY and CDR2 FYNNEI. This chain's CDR3 is CASSEWTGSNQPQHF. The CDR3 DNA is TGTGCCAGCAGTGAATGGACAGGGAGCAATCAGCCCCAGCATTTT.

This clone came up once. V gene TRBV4-3 combines with J gene TRBJ2-7; 15 bases agree with TRBD2. The CDR3 has 15 amino acids. Germline V CDR1 and CDR2: LGHNA, YSLEER. V shed 4 bases, J shed 7 bases, and the junction held 5 bases outside the gene matches. CDR3 DNA sequence: TGCGCCAGCAGCCTCGGACTAGCGGGAGGGGTTGAGCAGTACTTC. This sequence encodes CASSLGLAGGVEQYF.

The chain has TRBV6-6 and TRBJ2-7; D is possibly TRBD1 (6 bases). From germline, CDR1 is MNHNY and CDR2 SVGAGI (reference sequence). Between the trimmed V and J ends, which lost 5 bases and 6 bases, there was a span of 11 bases. The CDR3 totals 12 residues. CDR3 in amino acids: CASSLTGSEQYF. In DNA form, the CDR3 reads TGTGCCAGCAGTCTGACAGGCTCCGAGCAGTACTTC.

The chain has TRBV19 and TRBJ2-7; TRBD1 matches 9 bases. V was clipped by 6 bases and J by 5 bases; unmatched bases: 5. Germline-derived CDR1 and CDR2 are LNHDA and SQIVND (reference sequence). The CDR3 totals 13 residues. The CDR3 DNA is TGTGCCAGTAGCCTTGACAGGGGGAACGAGCAGTACTTC. It translates to CASSLDRGNEQYF.

This clone was counted a single time. The chain uses TRBV6-5 and TRBJ1-5; D remains unclear. The V gene's germline CDR1 is MNHEY and CDR2 SVGAGI. With 6 bases removed from V and 9 bases from J, the gap between germline ends came to 15 bases. This CDR3 contains 13 residues. CDR3 amino acids: CASSDTEDRPQHF. In DNA, the CDR3 is TGTGCCAGCAGCGACACGGAGGATCGGCCCCAGCATTTT.

This chain links TRBV9 with TRBJ2-1; D is possibly TRBD2 (5 bases). V lost 0 bases and J 6 bases, leaving 13 bases between the germline ends. The CDR3 spans 15 residues. Germline CDR1 and CDR2: SGDLS and YYNGEE. The CDR3 nucleotides read TGTGCCAGCAGCGTAGGGGTGAGGGAGAGCAATGAGCAGTTCTTC. Its translation is CASSVGVRESNEQFF.

This rearrangement joins TRBV4-3 to TRBJ2-1, with 11 bases matching TRBD2. The V segment lost 0 bases and the J segment 0 bases; nucleotides outside the gene matches: 10. Germline CDR1 reads LGHNA; CDR2 reads YSLEER. This CDR3 has 20 residues. CDR3 region: CASSQDRWLAGGLSYNEQFF. Here the CDR3 DNA reads TGCGCCAGCAGCCAAGATCGTTGGCTAGCGGGGGGCCTCTCCTACAATGAGCAGTTCTTC.

The genes are TRBV16 and TRBJ2-2; TRBD2 might be the D (7 bases). The germline V gene encodes CDR1 KGHSY and CDR2 FQNENV. This CDR3 region has 15 residues. Trimming stripped 7 bases from V and 2 bases from J, with 14 bases between. The CDR3: CASTHRDYNTGELFF. The CDR3 nucleotides are TGTGCCAGCACCCACAGGGACTATAACACCGGGGAGCTGTTTTTT. Full variable domain (remainder filled in from reference TRBV16 and TRBJ2-2): GEEVAQTPKHLVRGEGQKAKLYCAPIKGHSYVFWYQQVLKNEFKFLISFQNENVFDETGMPKERFSAKCLPNSPCSLEIQATKLEDSAVYFCASTHRDYNTGELFFGEGSRLTVL.

This chain connects TRBV18 to TRBJ2-7, with TRBD1 matching over 7 bases. Germline trimming cut 0 bases from V and 2 bases from J; bases unmatched to any gene: 7. The germline V gene encodes CDR1 KGHSH and CDR2 LQKENI. This CDR3 is built from 16 residues. The CDR3 loop reads CASSPPGQPTAYEQYF. CDR3 nucleotides: TGTGCCAGCTCACCACCGGGACAGCCAACCGCCTACGAGCAGTACTTC.

This chain links TRBV4-2 with TRBJ1-1; 7 nucleotides match TRBD1. CDR1 LGHNA and CDR2 YNFKEQ come from the germline V gene. The CDR3 covers 17 residues. V was pared by 2 bases and J by 4 bases, with 13 bases of the junction left unmatched. The CDR3 coding sequence is TGTGCCAGCAGCCAAACCTCCTACTCGACAGGGAGCACTGAAGCTTTCTTT. This sequence encodes CASSQTSYSTGSTEAFF.

The chain has TRBV7-8 and TRBJ2-7; the D is unclear. The CDR3 has 11 residues. Trimming took off 1 base at V and 6 bases at J, with 4 bases between the two ends. Per germline, CDR1 SGHVS and CDR2 FQNEAQ. Here the CDR3 DNA reads TGTGCCAGCAGCTTAGGAGTCGAGCAGTACTTC. Translating gives CASSLGVEQYF.

This chain links TRBV19 with TRBJ2-7; 10 nucleotides line up with TRBD1. This CDR3 is 15 amino acids long. In germline, CDR1 is LNHDA, CDR2 SQIVND (reference sequence). With 3 bases clipped from V and 5 bases from J, the junction kept 7 bases outside the gene matches. The CDR3 region is CASSMGGTGADEQYF. The CDR3 region has the DNA TGTGCCAGTAGTATGGGTGGGACAGGGGCCGACGAGCAGTACTTC.

This chain links TRBV9 with TRBJ1-5, with D tentatively TRBD1 (5 bases). Germline V gives CDR1 SGDLS, CDR2 YYNGEE. CDR3 length equals 13 residues. With 0 bases removed from V and 7 bases from J, the gap between germline ends came to 8 bases. CDR3 DNA: TGTGCCAGCAGCGTAGAGGGGTCACAGCCCCAGCATTTT. Amino acids: CASSVEGSQPQHF.

The chain combines TRBV13 with TRBJ2-3; 7 positions match TRBD2. Germline assignment: CDR1 PRHDT and CDR2 FYEKMQ (reference sequence). With 5 bases clipped from V and 2 bases from J, the junction kept 13 bases outside the gene matches. The CDR3 has 17 amino acids. The CDR3 coding sequence is TGTGCCAGCAGCCTCGCAGGGTGGCGGGAGAACACAGATACGCAGTATTTT. Its protein product is CASSLAGWRENTDTQYF.

The chain has TRBV19 and TRBJ1-1; no clear D gene. Germline assignment: CDR1 LNHDA and CDR2 SQIVND (reference sequence). This CDR3 region has 13 residues. V was shortened by 5 bases and J by 0 bases, with 7 bases between the two germline ends. CDR3 DNA: TGTGCCAGTAGTGTCACAGTGAACACTGAAGCTTTCTTT. As protein: CASSVTVNTEAFF.

The chain recombines TRBV19 with TRBJ2-7; 9 positions match TRBD2. The CDR3 covers 15 residues. The germline V gene has CDR1 LNHDA and CDR2 SQIVND (reference sequence). Germline trimming cut 3 bases from V and 3 bases from J; bases unmatched to any gene: 6. The CDR3 region is CASSMVTSGRYEQYF. The CDR3 DNA is TGTGCCAGTAGTATGGTGACTAGCGGACGCTACGAGCAGTACTTC.